This T cell receptor beta chain was captured in a study of shared clonotypes between healthy human individuals. General study points: Rarefaction gave evidence that sorted-subset sequencing remained incomplete despite large depth.

TCRdb keeps only in-frame clones here, not all; method: immunoSEQ multiplex PCR. The table shows approximately 2.3 million clones, with 85% to 95% occurring only once. Researchers partitioned CD4+ cells into CD45RA+ naive and CD45RA-negative memory subsets. Germline V gene data show CDR1 as MDHEN and CDR2 as SYDVKM. Trimming took off 0 bases at V and 1 base at J, with 12 bases between the two ends. The CDR3 length is 16 residues. To note about this clone: Its specificity is unknown.

This sequence joins TRBV28 and TRBJ1-2; D uncertain. The sample consisted of naive CD4+ T cells from PBMCs. Subset denoted: CD45RA+ positively selected. This clonotype was sampled from a man younger than 35 in good health. Some clones in this sample may be carry-over from other donors' samples. The CDR3 DNA reads TGTGCCAGCAGTTTATGGAGAATAACTAATAACTATGGCTACACCTTC. Encoded protein: CASSLWRITNNYGYTF.